This T cell receptor (beta chain) was recorded in a study of cytomegalovirus exposure and HLA in healthy donors. Background on the study: Across around 400 genotyped donors, around 82% landed in the Caucasian-associated ancestry cluster. Study-wide results and limits: Reports credit the classifier with highly specific, highly sensitive diagnosis of cytomegalovirus status. Among the sequence variants, a highly shared cluster was likely an artifact of sequencing. Most TCR beta V segments were productive about 90% or about 30% of the time in an earlier analysis.

The length of the CDR3 is 13 residues. V lost 4 bases, J lost 8 bases, and 14 bases lay in between. Germline V CDR1 and CDR2: SGHAT, FQNNGV. PCR amplification relied on 60 Vbeta primers (plus 13 Jbeta primers). Repertoires were generated with immunoSEQ multiplex PCR, while TCRdb's copy carries only in-frame clones and drops some. The sample contains approximately 210,000 clones, around 84% of which appear only once. Note on this clone: The antigen remains undetermined.

This receptor was identified in a woman aged 18-29 years in good health and CMV-seronegative. The specimen was PBMCs. V usage is TRBV11-2 and J usage is TRBJ1-2; D is possibly TRBD1 (5 bases). CDR3 residues: CASSSPGGVGYTF. CDR3 coding DNA: TGTGCCAGCAGCTCCCCCGGGGGTGTCGGCTACACCTTC. Based on the CDR3 plus reference TRBV11-2 and TRBJ1-2, the full variable domain is EAGVAQSPRYKIIEKRQSVAFWCNPISGHATLYWYQQILGQGPKLLIQFQNNGVVDDSQLPKDRFSAERLKGVDSTLKIQPAKLEDSAVYLCASSSPGGVGYTFGSGTRLTVV.